This TCR beta chain was sequenced in a study of glioma-infiltrating T cells. The iRepertoire nested amplicon-rescue multiplex PCR amplified TCR alpha and beta CDR3s from RNA. TCRdb used MiXCR to reprocess the multiplex PCR reads, holding one entry per CDR3 protein. This sample has some 99,000 distinct CDR3 sequences, with about 25% found just once. The germline V and J ends were trimmed by 3 bases and 4 bases, with 10 bases remaining between them. Germline CDR1 reads SEHNR; CDR2 reads FQNEAQ (reference sequence). The length of the CDR3 is 13 residues. This clonotype occurred many times. The sequence derives from a human donor with low-grade glioma or glioblastoma, undergoing nonglioma brain surgery, or in good health (not recorded which). Sequences were obtained from glioma tissue, nonneoplastic brain tissue, or PBMCs (not recorded which). V is TRBV7-9 and J is TRBJ2-7, with D perhaps being TRBD1 or TRBD2 (5 bases each). CDR3 DNA: TGTGCCAGCAGCTTCGGGGCTGAATACGAGCAGTACTTC. Its protein product is CASSFGAEYEQYF.